The entry below describes one T cell receptor (beta chain). Antigen specificity is unknown. MiXCR, run by TCRdb on the reads, gives a single entry per CDR3 protein. The repertoire has about 740,000 distinct CDR3 sequences, roughly 36% of them found once; the top ten carry about 18%. This sample was included in a study of T cell repertoires in cytomegalovirus infection. Across the study: HLA-B-restricted CMV epitopes that are well studied, plus recently identified HLA-C-restricted ones, were used by the study. TCR beta signatures that were public indicated CMV infection and matching HLA type.

Study-wide results and limits: Carriers of CMV and the relevant HLA type were discriminated by public TCR beta frequency. The ex vivo response was dominated by HLA-C-restricted CMV-specific TCR beta clonotypes.

This clonotype was obtained from a human donor in good health (CMV status not recorded). Some clones in this sample may be carry-over from other donors' samples. Material: cultured PBMCs, obtained from culture after CMV antigen stimulation.

The CDR3 loop reads CASSYGGSIGELFF. CDR3 coding DNA: TGTGCCAGCAGTTACGGCGGGTCTATAGGGGAGCTGTTTTTT. V usage is TRBV6-5 and J usage is TRBJ2-2; D may be TRBD2 (5 bases). Germline CDR1 and CDR2: MNHEY and SVGAGI. Trimming cost V 2 bases and J 8 bases, with 12 bases left between them. This CDR3 has 14 amino acids.